The source of this TCR beta chain is a study of blood T cell repertoires in COVID-19. Repertoires were generated with immunoSEQ multiplex PCR, while TCRdb's copy carries only in-frame clones and drops some. The data contain roughly 150,000 clones, approximately 80% of them singletons. The sample taken for sequencing was PBMCs or T cells enriched from blood (not recorded which). The source is a woman aged 60-75 years who had recovered from COVID-19.

This CDR3 is CASSRTGDHQETQYF. In DNA form, the CDR3 reads TGTGCCAGCAGCCGCACGGGGGACCATCAAGAGACCCAGTACTTC. The genes are TRBV7-6 and TRBJ2-5; tentatively, D is TRBD2 (6 bases). The V end lost 5 bases, the J end lost 2 bases, and 15 bases lay between the germline ends. The CDR3 loop spans 15 amino acids. CDR1 is SGHVS and CDR2 is FNYEAQ in the germline V gene.